This T cell receptor beta chain was found in a study of regulatory T cells in long-lasting Graves disease. This clonotype was counted ten times or more. Its antigen is undetermined. Findings of the study overall: It was in persistent disease that TRBV28, TRBJ1-2 and TRBJ2-5 were favored. Persistent patients shared some 2,500 public clonotypes among themselves. Newly diagnosed patients shared fewer, at about a thousand.

Described time point: persistent/refractory GD, antithyroid drugs over 5 years with positive TRAb. Extracted PBMC RNA gave rise to the TCR library. This CDR3 is 14 amino acids long. The germline CDR1 and CDR2 sequences are DFQATT and SNEGSKA (reference sequence). Deletions cut 1 base from V and 4 bases from J, with 13 bases between. The authors built TCR beta libraries using iRepertoire HTBI primers and Arm-PCR of CDR3 regions. MiXCR, applied by TCRdb to the multiplex PCR reads, yields one record per CDR3 protein. This table has around 460,000 distinct CDR3 sequences, 22% appearing once. The chain links TRBV20-1 to TRBJ1-2; unclear D gene. The sample in question was peripheral blood mononuclear cells (PBMCs), obtained when the disease was refractory, from a patient treated with antithyroid drugs. This TCR was sampled from a female donor with Graves disease. CDR3 in DNA: TGCAGTGCTAGAGCTGAGGAATCTGGCTATGGCTACACCTTC. Translation: CSARAEESGYGYTF.